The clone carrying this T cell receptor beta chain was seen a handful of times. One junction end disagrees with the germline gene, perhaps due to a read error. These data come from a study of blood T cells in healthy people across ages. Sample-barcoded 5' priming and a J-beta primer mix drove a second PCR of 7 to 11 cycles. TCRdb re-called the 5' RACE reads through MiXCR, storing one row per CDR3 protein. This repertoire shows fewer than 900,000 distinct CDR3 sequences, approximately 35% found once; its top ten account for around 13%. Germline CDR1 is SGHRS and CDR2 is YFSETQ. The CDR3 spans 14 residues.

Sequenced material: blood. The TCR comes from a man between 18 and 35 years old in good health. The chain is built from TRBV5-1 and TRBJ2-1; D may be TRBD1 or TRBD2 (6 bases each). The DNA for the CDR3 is TGCGCGAGCAGTAGGGGGGTGACGGAAAATGAGCAGTTCTTC. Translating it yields CASSRGVTENEQFF.